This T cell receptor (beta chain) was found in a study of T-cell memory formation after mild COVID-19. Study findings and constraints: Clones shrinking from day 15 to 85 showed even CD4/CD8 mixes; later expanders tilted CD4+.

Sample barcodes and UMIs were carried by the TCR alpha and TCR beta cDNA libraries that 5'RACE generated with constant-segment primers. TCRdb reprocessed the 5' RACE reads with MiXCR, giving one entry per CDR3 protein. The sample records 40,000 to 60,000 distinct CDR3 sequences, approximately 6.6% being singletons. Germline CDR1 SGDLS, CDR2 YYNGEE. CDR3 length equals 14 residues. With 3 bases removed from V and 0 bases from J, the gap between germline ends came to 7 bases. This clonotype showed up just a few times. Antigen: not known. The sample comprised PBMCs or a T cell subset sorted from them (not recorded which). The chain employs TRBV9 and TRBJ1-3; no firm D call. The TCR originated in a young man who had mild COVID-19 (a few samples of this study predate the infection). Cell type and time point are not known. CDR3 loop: CASSAVGSGNTIYF. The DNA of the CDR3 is TGTGCCAGCAGCGCCGTGGGCTCTGGAAACACCATATATTTT.